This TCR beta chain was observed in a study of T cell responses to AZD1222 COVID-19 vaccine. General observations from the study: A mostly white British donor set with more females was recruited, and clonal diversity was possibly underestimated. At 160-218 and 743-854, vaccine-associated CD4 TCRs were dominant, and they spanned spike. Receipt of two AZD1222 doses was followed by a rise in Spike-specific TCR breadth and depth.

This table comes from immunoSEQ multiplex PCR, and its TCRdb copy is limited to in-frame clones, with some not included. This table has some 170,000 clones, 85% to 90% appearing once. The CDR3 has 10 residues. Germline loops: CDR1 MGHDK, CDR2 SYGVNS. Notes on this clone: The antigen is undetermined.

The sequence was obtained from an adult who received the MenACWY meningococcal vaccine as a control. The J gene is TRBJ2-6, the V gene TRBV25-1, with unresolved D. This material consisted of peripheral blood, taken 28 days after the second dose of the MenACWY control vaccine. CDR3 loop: CAGGANVLTF. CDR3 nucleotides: TGTGCGGGAGGGGCCAACGTCCTGACTTTC.